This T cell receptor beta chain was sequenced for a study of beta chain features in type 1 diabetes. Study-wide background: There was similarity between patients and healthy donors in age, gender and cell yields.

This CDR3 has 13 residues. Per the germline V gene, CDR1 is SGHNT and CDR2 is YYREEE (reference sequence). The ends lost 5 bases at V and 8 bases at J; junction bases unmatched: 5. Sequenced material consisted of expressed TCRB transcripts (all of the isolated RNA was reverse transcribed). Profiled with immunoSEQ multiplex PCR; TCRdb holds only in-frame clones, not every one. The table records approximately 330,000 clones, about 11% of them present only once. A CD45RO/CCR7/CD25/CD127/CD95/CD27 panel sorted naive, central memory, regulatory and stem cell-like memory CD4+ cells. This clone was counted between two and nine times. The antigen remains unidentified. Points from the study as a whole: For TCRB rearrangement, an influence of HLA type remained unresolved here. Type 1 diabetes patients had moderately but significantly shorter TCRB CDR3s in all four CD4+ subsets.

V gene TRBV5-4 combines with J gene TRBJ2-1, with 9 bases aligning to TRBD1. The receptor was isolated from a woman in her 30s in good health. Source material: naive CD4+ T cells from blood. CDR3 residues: CASRMDRGDEQFF. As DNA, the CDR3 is TGTGCCAGCAGGATGGACAGGGGCGATGAGCAGTTCTTC.